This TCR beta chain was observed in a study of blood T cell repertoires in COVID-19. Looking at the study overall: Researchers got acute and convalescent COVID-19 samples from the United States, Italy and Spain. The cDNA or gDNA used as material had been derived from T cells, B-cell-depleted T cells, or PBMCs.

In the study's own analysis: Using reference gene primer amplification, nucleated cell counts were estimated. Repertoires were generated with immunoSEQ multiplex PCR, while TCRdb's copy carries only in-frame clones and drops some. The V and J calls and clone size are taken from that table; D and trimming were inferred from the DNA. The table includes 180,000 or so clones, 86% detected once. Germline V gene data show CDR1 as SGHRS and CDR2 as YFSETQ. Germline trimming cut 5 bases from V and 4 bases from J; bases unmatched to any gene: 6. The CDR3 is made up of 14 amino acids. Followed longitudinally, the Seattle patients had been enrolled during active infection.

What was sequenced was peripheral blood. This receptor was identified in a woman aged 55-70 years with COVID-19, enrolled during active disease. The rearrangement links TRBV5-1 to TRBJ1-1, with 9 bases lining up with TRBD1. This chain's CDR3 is CASREQGASTEAFF. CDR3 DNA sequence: TGCGCCAGCAGGGAACAGGGGGCAAGCACTGAAGCTTTCTTT.